This T cell receptor (beta chain) is drawn from a study of T-cell memory formation after mild COVID-19. This CDR3 is built from 14 residues. V lost 2 bases and J lost 2, with 7 bases in between. Germline V CDR1 and CDR2: SEHNR, FQNEAQ (reference sequence). TCRdb processed the 5' RACE reads anew with MiXCR; each CDR3 protein has one entry. Of about 45,000 distinct CDR3 sequences in the sample, more than 9% are singletons; the top ten hold 12%. The gene calls are TRBV7-9 and TRBJ1-3; D gene unclear. The TCR was taken from an adult woman who had mild COVID-19 (a few samples of this study predate the infection). Cell type and time point are not known. The specimen was PBMCs or a T cell subset sorted from them (not recorded which). The DNA for the CDR3 is TGTGCCAGCAGCTTATCTGCCCCTGGAAACACCATATATTTT. Amino acids: CASSLSAPGNTIYF.